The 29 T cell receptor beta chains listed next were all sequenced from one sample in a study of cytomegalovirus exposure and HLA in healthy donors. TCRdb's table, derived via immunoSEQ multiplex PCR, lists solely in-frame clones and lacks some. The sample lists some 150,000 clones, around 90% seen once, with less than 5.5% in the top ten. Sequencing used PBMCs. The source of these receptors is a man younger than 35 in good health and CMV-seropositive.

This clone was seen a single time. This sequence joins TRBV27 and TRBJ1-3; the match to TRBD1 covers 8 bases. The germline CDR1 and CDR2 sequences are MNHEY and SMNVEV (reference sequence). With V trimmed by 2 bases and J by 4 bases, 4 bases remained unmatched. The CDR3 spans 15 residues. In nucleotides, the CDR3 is TGTGCCAGCAGTTTAAGTTGGACAGGGGGAAACACCATATATTTT. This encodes CASSLSWTGGNTIYF.

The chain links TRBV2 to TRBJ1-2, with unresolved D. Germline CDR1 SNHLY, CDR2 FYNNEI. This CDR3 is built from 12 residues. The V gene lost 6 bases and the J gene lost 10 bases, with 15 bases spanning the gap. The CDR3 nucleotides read TGTGCCAGCAGGTACTCGGCCGGGATCTACACCTTC. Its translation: CASRYSAGIYTF.

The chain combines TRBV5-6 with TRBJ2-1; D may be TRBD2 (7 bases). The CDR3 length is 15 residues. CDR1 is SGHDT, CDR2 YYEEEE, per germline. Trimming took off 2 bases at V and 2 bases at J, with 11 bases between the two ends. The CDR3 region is CASSLGGGPYNEQFF. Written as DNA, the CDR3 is TGTGCCAGCAGCTTAGGGGGGGGCCCCTACAATGAGCAGTTCTTC.

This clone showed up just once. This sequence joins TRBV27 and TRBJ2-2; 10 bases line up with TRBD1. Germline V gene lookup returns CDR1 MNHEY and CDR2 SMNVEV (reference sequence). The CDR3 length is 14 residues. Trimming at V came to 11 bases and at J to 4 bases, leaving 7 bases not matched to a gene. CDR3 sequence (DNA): TGTGCCGCGTCGACAGGGGGCCCCACCGGGGAGCTGTTTTTT. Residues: CAASTGGPTGELFF.

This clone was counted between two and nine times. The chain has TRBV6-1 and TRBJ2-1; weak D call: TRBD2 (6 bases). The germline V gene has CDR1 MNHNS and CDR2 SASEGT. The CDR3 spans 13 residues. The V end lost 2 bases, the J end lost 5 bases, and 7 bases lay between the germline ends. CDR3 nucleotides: TGTGCCAGCAGTGAATTAGCGGACAATGAGCAGTTCTTC. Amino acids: CASSELADNEQFF.

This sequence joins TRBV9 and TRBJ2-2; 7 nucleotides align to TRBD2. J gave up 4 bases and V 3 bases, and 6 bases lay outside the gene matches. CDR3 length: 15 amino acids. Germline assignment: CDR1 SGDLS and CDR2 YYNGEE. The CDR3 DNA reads TGTGCCAGCAGCGAGGCGGGGGTACCCACCGGGGAGCTGTTTTTT. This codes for CASSEAGVPTGELFF.

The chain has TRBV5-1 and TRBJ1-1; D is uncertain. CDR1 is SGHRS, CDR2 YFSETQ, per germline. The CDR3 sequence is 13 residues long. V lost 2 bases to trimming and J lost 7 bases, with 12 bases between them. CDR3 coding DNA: TGCGCCAGCAGCTTAACCGGAGTAGGTGAAGCTTTCTTT. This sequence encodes CASSLTGVGEAFF.

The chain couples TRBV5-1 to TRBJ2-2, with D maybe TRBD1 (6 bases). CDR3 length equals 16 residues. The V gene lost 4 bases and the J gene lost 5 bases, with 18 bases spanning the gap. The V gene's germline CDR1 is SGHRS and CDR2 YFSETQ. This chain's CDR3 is CASSLRDTRGTGELFF. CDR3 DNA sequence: TGCGCCAGCAGCCTCCGGGACACCCGAGGGACCGGGGAGCTGTTTTTT.

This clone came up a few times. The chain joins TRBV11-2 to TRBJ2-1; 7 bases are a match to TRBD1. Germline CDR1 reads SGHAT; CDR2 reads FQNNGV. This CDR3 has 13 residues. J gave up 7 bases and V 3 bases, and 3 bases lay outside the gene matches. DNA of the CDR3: TGTGCCAGCAGCTTGGACAGGAGGAATGAGCAGTTCTTC. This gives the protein CASSLDRRNEQFF.

This CDR3 reads CASSEGGRGAQYF. CDR3 in DNA: TGTGCCAGCAGTGAAGGTGGACGGGGGGCCCAGTACTTC. The chain combines TRBV6-1 with TRBJ2-5; 7 nucleotides agree with TRBD2. V dropped 1 base and J dropped 9; count of bases not matched to a gene: 5. The CDR3 is 13 residues long. Germline V gene lookup returns CDR1 MNHNS and CDR2 SASEGT.

CDR3 protein: CASRGQGVEKLFF. DNA for the CDR3: TGTGCCAGCAGGGGACAGGGGGTTGAAAAACTGTTTTTT. The rearrangement links TRBV2 to TRBJ1-4, with 11 bases fitting TRBD1. This CDR3 has 13 amino acids. Germline lookup yields CDR1 SNHLY and CDR2 FYNNEI. V gave up 6 bases and J gave up 7 bases; unmatched junction bases: 1.

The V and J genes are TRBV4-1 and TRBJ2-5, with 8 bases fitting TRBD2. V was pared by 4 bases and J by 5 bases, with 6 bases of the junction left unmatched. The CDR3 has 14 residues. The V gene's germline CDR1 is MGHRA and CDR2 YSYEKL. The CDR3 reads CASSPPGGEETQYF. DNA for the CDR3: TGCGCCAGCAGCCCGCCGGGGGGGGAGGAGACCCAGTACTTC.

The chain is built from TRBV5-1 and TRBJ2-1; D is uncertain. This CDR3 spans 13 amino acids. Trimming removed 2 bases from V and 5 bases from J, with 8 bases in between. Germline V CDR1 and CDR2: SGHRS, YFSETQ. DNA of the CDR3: TGCGCCAGCAGCTTCTCGAGGAACAATGAGCAGTTCTTC. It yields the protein CASSFSRNNEQFF.

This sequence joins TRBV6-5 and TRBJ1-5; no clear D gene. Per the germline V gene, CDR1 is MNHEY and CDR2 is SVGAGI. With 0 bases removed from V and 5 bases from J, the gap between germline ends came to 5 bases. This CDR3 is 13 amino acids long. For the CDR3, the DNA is TGTGCCAGCAGTTACTCAGCGGATCAGCCCCAGCATTTT. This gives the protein CASSYSADQPQHF.

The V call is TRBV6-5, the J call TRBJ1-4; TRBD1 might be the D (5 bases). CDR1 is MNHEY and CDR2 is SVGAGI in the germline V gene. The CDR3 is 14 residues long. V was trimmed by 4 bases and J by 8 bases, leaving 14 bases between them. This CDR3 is CASSSDGTTEKLFF. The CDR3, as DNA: TGTGCCAGCAGTTCCGACGGGACTACCGAAAAACTGTTTTTT.

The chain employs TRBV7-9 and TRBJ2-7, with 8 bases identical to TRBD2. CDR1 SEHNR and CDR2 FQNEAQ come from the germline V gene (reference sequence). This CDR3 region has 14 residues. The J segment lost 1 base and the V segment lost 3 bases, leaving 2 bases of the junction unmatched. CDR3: CASSFSSGSYEQYF. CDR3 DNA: TGTGCCAGCAGCTTTTCTAGCGGGTCCTACGAGCAGTACTTC. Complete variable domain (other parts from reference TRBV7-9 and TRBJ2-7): DTGVSQNPRHKITKRGQNVTFRCDPISEHNRLYWYRQTLGQGPEFLTYFQNEAQLEKSRLLSDRFSAERPKGSFSTLEIQRTEQGDSAMYLCASSFSSGSYEQYFGPGTRLTVT.

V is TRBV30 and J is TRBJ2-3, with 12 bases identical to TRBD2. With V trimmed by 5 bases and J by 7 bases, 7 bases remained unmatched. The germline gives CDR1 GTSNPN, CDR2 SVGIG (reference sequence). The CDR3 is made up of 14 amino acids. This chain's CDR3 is CAWAALAGGNTQYF. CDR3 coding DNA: TGTGCCTGGGCCGCCCTAGCGGGGGGGAATACGCAGTATTTT.

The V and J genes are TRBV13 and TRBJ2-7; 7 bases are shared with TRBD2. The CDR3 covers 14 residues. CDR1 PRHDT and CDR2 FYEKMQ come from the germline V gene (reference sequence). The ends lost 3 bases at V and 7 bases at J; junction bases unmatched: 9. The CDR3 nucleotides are TGTGCCAGCAGCTTCCAGCGGGGATACATAGAGCAGTACTTC. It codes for CASSFQRGYIEQYF. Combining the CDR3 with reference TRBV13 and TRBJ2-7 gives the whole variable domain AAGVIQSPRHLIKEKRETATLKCYPIPRHDTVYWYQQGPGQDPQFLISFYEKMQSDKGSIPDRFSAQQFSDYHSELNMSSLELGDSALYFCASSFQRGYIEQYFGPGTRLTVT.

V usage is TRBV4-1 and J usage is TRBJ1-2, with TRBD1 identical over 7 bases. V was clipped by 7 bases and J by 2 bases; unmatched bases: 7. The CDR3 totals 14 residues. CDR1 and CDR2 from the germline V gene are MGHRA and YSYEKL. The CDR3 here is CASNPGTENYGYTF. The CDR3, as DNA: TGCGCCAGCAACCCCGGGACAGAGAACTATGGCTACACCTTC.

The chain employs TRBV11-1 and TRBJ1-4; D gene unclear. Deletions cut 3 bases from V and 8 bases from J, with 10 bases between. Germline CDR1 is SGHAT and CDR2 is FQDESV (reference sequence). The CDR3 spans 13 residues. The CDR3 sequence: CASSFGEAEKLFF. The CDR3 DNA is TGTGCCAGCAGCTTCGGGGAGGCCGAAAAACTGTTTTTT. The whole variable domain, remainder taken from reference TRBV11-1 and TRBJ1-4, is EAEVAQSPRYKITEKSQAVAFWCDPISGHATLYWYRQILGQGPELLVQFQDESVVDDSQLPKDRFSAERLKGVDSTLKIQPAELGDSAMYLCASSFGEAEKLFFGSGTQLSVL.

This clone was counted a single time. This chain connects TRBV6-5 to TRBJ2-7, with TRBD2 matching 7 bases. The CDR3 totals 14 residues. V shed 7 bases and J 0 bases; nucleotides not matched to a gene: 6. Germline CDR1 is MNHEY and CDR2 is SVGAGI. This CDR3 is CASNSAGFSYEQYF. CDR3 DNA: TGTGCCAGCAATTCAGCGGGGTTCTCCTACGAGCAGTACTTC.

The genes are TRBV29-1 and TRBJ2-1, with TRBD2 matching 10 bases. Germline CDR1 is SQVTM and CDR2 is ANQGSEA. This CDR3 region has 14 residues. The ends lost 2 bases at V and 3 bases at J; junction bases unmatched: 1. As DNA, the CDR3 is TGCAGCGTTGAAAGACTAGCGGGCTACAATGAGCAGTTCTTC. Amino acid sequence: CSVERLAGYNEQFF.

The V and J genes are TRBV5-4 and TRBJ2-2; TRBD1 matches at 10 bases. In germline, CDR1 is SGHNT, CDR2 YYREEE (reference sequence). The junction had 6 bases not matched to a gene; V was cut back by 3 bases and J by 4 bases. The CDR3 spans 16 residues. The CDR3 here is CASSSRQGAGTGELFF. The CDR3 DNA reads TGTGCCAGCAGCTCTCGACAGGGGGCTGGCACCGGGGAGCTGTTTTTT.

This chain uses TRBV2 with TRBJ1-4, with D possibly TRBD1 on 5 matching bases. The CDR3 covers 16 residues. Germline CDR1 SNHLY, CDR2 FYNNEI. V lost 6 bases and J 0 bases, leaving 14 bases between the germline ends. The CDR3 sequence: CASSRVQVATNEKLFF. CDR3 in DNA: TGTGCCAGCAGCCGTGTACAGGTTGCAACTAATGAAAAACTGTTTTTT.

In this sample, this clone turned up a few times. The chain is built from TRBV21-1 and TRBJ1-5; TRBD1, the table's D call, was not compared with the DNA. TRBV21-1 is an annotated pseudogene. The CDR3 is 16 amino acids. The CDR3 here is CASATGEQGAGQPQHF. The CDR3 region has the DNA TGTGCCAGCGCCACGGGGGAACAGGGGGCAGGTCAGCCCCAGCATTTT.

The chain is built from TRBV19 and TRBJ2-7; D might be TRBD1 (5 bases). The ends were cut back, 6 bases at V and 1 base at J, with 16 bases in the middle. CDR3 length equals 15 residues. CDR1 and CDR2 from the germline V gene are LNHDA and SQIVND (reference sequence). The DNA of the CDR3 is TGTGCCAGTAGCCCTAAAGGGGATTGGTCCTACGAGCAGTACTTC. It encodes CASSPKGDWSYEQYF.

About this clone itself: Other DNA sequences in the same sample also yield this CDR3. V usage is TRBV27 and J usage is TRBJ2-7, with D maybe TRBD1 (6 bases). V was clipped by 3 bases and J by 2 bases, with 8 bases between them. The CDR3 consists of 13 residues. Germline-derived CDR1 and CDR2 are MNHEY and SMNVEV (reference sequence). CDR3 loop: CASSFQGTYEQYF. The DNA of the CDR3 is TGTGCCAGCAGTTTTCAGGGGACCTACGAGCAGTACTTC.

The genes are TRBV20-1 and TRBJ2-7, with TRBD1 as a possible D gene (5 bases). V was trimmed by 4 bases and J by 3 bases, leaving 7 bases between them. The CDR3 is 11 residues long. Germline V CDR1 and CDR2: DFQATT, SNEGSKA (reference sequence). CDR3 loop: CSATTVYEQYF. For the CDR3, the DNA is TGCAGTGCTACGACAGTCTACGAGCAGTACTTC.

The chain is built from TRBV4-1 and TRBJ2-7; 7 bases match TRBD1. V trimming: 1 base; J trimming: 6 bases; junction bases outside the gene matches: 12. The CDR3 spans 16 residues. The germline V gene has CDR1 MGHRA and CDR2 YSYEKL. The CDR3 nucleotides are TGCGCCAGCAGCCAAGGAATAGTAACAGGGGTAGGCGAGCAGTACTTC. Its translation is CASSQGIVTGVGEQYF.